A single sample gave rise to the 16 T cell receptor beta chains below, sequenced in a study of cytomegalovirus exposure and HLA in healthy donors. The study ran its PCR with 60 Vbeta and 13 Jbeta primers. TCRdb's table, derived via immunoSEQ multiplex PCR, lists solely in-frame clones and lacks some. The sample consists of 90,000 to 140,000 clones, about 13% of them appearing once. Source material: PBMCs. These TCRs come from a man in his forties or fifties in good health and CMV-seropositive.

CDR3 in DNA: TGTGCCAGCACCCAGGGACTTGAAGCTTTCTTT. Translation: CASTQGLEAFF. V and J are TRBV6-5 and TRBJ1-1; maybe TRBD1 (5 bases). Looked up from germline, CDR1 is MNHEY and CDR2 is SVGAGI. The CDR3 runs 11 residues. V lost 7 bases, J lost 7 bases, and 10 bases lay in between.

This chain uses TRBV29-1 with TRBJ1-2; 9 positions agree with TRBD1. Per germline, CDR1 SQVTM and CDR2 ANQGSEA. Trimming cost V 7 bases and J 8 bases; bases outside gene matches: 8. The CDR3 has 12 amino acids. The CDR3 coding sequence is TGCAGCGCGGGACAGGGCGACCGAGGCTACACCTTC. Protein: CSAGQGDRGYTF.

In its sample, this clone was seen a few times. The chain links TRBV5-1 to TRBJ1-1; 12 bases match TRBD1. V lost 0 bases, J lost 4 bases, and 10 bases stayed unmatched. The CDR3 length is 18 residues. Germline V gene data show CDR1 as SGHRS and CDR2 as YFSETQ. The CDR3 loop reads CASSLGLGQGAQGTEAFF. The CDR3 bases are TGCGCCAGCAGCTTGGGGTTGGGACAGGGGGCGCAGGGCACTGAAGCTTTCTTT. The full variable domain, its missing parts supplied by reference TRBV5-1 and TRBJ1-1, is KAGVTQTPRYLIKTRGQQVTLSCSPISGHRSVSWYQQTPGQGLQFLFEYFSETQRNKGNFPGRFSGRQFSNSRSEMNVSTLELGDSALYLCASSLGLGQGAQGTEAFFGQGTRLTVV.

This clone turned up a few times. The chain carries TRBV7-2 and TRBJ2-1; 8 bases line up with TRBD1. The junction had 12 bases not matched to a gene; V was cut back by 5 bases and J by 9 bases. Germline assignment: CDR1 SGHTA and CDR2 FQGNSA. The CDR3 runs to 15 residues. In nucleotides, the CDR3 is TGTGCCAGCAGCCAGGGGGCTCTGATAAGTGGTGAGCAGTTCTTC. This sequence encodes CASSQGALISGEQFF.

This sequence joins TRBV11-2 and TRBJ2-3, with 10 bases lining up with TRBD2. V gave up 5 bases and J gave up 5 bases; unmatched junction bases: 13. The germline V gene encodes CDR1 SGHAT and CDR2 FQNNGV. This CDR3 is 17 amino acids long. The CDR3 bases are TGTGCCAGCAGCCGACAGAGCCCTAGCGGGAGTGGAGATACGCAGTATTTT. Protein sequence: CASSRQSPSGSGDTQYF.

The J gene is TRBJ2-4, the V gene TRBV11-2; TRBD1 agrees at 10 bases. Germline V gene sequence: CDR1 SGHAT, CDR2 FQNNGV. V lost 5 bases to trimming and J lost 8 bases; unmatched junction nucleotides: 9. The CDR3 loop spans 15 amino acids. Here the CDR3 reads CASSDRDRGKDIQYF. The CDR3 bases are TGTGCCAGCAGCGACCGGGACAGGGGTAAAGACATTCAGTACTTC.

V is TRBV9 and J is TRBJ1-3, with D maybe TRBD1 (5 bases). V gave up 0 bases and J gave up 3 bases, with 10 bases separating them. The CDR3 covers 15 residues. Looked up from germline, CDR1 is SGDLS and CDR2 is YYNGEE. The CDR3 loop is CASSVATGVGNTIYF. DNA for the CDR3: TGTGCCAGCAGCGTAGCTACGGGGGTTGGAAACACCATATATTTT.

The chain employs TRBV25-1 and TRBJ2-3; 8 bases agree with TRBD1. The ends lost 7 bases at V and 6 bases at J; junction bases unmatched: 12. Germline loops: CDR1 MGHDK, CDR2 SYGVNS. The length of the CDR3 is 15 residues. CDR3 sequence reads: CASITGGRSGDTQYF. Written as DNA, the CDR3 is TGTGCCAGCATTACAGGGGGGCGGAGCGGGGATACGCAGTATTTT.

On this clone: Other DNA sequences within the sample encode an identical CDR3. The rearrangement links TRBV4-2 to TRBJ1-4; 7 positions agree with TRBD1. Germline-derived CDR1 and CDR2 are LGHNA and YNFKEQ. V lost 2 bases and J lost 17; bases outside the gene matches: 8. The CDR3 contains 12 residues. CDR3 sequence (DNA): TGTGCCAGCAGCCAATCGGAGGACAGGATATTTTTT. This gives the protein CASSQSEDRIFF.

This clone was counted only a few times. J is TRBJ2-3 and V is TRBV28; TRBD2 agrees at 8 bases. This CDR3 contains 16 residues. Germline V gene sequence: CDR1 MDHEN, CDR2 SYDVKM. Trimming cost V 3 bases and J 3 bases; bases outside gene matches: 8. The CDR3 DNA sequence: TGTGCCAGCAGTTTGTCAAGCGGGAGCCTGACAGATACGCAGTATTTT. Translation gives CASSLSSGSLTDTQYF. The entire variable domain, with the rest obtained from reference TRBV28 and TRBJ2-3, is as follows: DVKVTQSSRYLVKRTGEKVFLECVQDMDHENMFWYRQDPGLGLRLIYFSYDVKMKEKGDIPEGYSVSREKKERFSLILESASTNQTSMYLCASSLSSGSLTDTQYFGPGTRLTVL.

The genes are TRBV11-3 and TRBJ2-1; D possibly corresponds to TRBD2 (6 bases). Per germline, CDR1 SGHNT and CDR2 YENEEA. V lost 5 bases, J lost 7 bases, and 24 bases lay in between. The CDR3 length is 17 residues. The CDR3 nucleotides are TGTGCCAGCAGCCACCGGCGGAGGGCTGACTCGTTGAATGAGCAGTTCTTC. Its protein product is CASSHRRRADSLNEQFF.

This clone was observed a handful of times. This chain joins TRBV6-5 and TRBJ2-7, with TRBD1 identical over 10 bases. Germline lookup yields CDR1 MNHEY and CDR2 SVGAGI. The V segment lost 4 bases and the J segment 7 bases; nucleotides outside the gene matches: 4. The CDR3 is 13 amino acids. The CDR3 protein is CASSFGTGAEQYF. In DNA form, the CDR3 reads TGTGCCAGCAGTTTCGGGACAGGGGCGGAGCAGTACTTC.

This chain links TRBV12-1 with TRBJ2-3; whether TRBD2, the table's D call, matches the DNA was not checked. TRBV12-1 is reported as a pseudogene. This CDR3 region has 13 residues. The CDR3 here is CASTGLRPDTQYF. CDR3 bases: TGTGCCAGCACGGGACTACGACCAGATACGCAGTATTTT.

This chain connects TRBV29-1 to TRBJ2-1; TRBD1 matches at 7 bases. In germline, CDR1 is SQVTM, CDR2 ANQGSEA. This CDR3 is 14 amino acids long. J lost 5 bases, V lost 7 bases, and 11 bases had no gene match. CDR3 bases: TGCAGCGCCCACAGGGGATATTGGGACAATGAGCAGTTCTTC. Its translation is CSAHRGYWDNEQFF.

The chain uses TRBV6-5 and TRBJ2-7, with 11 bases identical to TRBD1. V lost 5 bases, J lost 2 bases, and 2 bases stayed unmatched. The CDR3 consists of 14 residues. CDR1 MNHEY and CDR2 SVGAGI come from the germline V gene. CDR3 in amino acids: CASSKGQGAYEQYF. The DNA for the CDR3 is TGTGCCAGCAGTAAGGGACAGGGGGCCTACGAGCAGTACTTC.

This clone was observed at least ten times. This chain joins TRBV2 and TRBJ1-2; TRBD1 matches 7 bases. Trimming at V came to 6 bases and at J to 4 bases, leaving 2 bases not matched to a gene. CDR3 size: 12 residues. Looked up from germline, CDR1 is SNHLY and CDR2 is FYNNEI. This CDR3 is CASRRDSYGYTF. CDR3 nucleotides: TGTGCCAGCAGGCGGGACAGCTATGGCTACACCTTC.